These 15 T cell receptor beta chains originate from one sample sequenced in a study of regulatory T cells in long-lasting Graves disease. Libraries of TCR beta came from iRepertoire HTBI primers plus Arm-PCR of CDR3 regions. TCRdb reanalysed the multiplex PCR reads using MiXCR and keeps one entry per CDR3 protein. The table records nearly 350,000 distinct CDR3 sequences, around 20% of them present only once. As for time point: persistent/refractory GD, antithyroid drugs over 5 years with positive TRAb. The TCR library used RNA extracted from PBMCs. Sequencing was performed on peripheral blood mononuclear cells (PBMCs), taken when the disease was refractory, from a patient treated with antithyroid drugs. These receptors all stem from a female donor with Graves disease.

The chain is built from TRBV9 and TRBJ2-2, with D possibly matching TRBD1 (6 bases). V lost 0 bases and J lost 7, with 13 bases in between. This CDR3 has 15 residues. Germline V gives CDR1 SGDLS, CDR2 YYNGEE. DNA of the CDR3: TGTGCCAGCAGCGTAGGGACAGTTAAGAACGGGGAGCTGTTTTTT. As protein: CASSVGTVKNGELFF.

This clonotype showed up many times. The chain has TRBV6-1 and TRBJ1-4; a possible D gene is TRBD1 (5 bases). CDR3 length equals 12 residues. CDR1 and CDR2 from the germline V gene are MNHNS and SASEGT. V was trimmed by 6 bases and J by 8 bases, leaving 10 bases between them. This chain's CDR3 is CASRPGLEKLFF. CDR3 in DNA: TGTGCCAGCAGGCCAGGGTTGGAAAAACTGTTTTTT.

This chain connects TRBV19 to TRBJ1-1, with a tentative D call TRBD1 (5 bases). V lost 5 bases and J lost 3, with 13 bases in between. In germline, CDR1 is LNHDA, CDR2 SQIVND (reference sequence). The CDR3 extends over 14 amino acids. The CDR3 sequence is CASSPLWGYTEAFF. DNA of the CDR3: TGTGCCAGTAGTCCCCTGTGGGGCTACACTGAAGCTTTCTTT.

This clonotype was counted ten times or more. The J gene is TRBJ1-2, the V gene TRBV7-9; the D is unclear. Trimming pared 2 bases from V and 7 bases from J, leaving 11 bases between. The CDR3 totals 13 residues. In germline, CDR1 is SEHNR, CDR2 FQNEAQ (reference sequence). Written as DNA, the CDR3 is TGTGCCAGCAGCTTATTTGAGGGTTTTGGCTACACCTTC. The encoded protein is CASSLFEGFGYTF. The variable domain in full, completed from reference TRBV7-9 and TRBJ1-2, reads DTGVSQNPRHKITKRGQNVTFRCDPISEHNRLYWYRQTLGQGPEFLTYFQNEAQLEKSRLLSDRFSAERPKGSFSTLEIQRTEQGDSAMYLCASSLFEGFGYTFGSGTRLTVV.

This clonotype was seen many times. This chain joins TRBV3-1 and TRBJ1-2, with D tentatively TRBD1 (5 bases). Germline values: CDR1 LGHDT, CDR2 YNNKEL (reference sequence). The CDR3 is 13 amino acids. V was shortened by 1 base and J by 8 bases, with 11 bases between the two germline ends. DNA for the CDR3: TGTGCCAGCAGCCAAGTAGGGACGGAGGGCTACACCTTC. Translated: CASSQVGTEGYTF.

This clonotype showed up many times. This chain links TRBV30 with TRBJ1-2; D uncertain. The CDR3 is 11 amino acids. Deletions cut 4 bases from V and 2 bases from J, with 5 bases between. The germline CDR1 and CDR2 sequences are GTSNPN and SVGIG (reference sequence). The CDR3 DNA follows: TGTGCCTGGAACAGAAACTATGGCTACACCTTC. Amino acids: CAWNRNYGYTF.

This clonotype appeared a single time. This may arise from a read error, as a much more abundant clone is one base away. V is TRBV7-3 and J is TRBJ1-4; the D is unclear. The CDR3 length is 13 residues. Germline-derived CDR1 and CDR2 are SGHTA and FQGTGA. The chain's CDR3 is CAGSPRGEEKLFF. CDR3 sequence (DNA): TGTGCCGGCAGTCCCCGGGGAGAGGAAAAACTGTTTTTT.

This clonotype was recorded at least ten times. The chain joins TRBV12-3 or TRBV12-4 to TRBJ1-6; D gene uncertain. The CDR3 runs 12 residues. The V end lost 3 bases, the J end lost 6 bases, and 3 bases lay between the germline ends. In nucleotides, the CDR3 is TGTGCCAGCAGTTTTTTTAATTCACCCCTCCACTTT. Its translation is CASSFFNSPLHF.

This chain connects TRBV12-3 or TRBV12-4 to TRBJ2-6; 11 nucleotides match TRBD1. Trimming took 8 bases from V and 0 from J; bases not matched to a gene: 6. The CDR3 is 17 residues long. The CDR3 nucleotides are TGTGCCAGCTTTGGGACAGGGGGAATCTCTGGGGCCAACGTCCTGACTTTC. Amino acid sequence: CASFGTGGISGANVLTF.

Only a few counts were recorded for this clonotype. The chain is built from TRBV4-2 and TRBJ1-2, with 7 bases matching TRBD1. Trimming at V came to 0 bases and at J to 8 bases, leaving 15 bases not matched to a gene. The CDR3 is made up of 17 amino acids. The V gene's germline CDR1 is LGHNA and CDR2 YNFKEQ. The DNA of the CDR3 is TGTGCCAGCAGCCAAGAGATGAGGAAGACAGGGTTTTGGGGCTACACCTTC. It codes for CASSQEMRKTGFWGYTF.

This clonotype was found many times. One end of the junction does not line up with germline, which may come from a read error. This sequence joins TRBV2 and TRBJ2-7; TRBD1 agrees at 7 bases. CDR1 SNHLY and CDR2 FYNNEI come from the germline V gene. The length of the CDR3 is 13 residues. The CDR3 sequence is CASCDRVWDEQYF. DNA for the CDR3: TGTGCCAGCTGTGACAGGGTCTGGGACGAGCAGTACTTC.

For the CDR3, the DNA is TGCGCCAGCAGCCAAGACACAGCGGCAACTAATGAAAAACTGTTTTTT. Amino acids: CASSQDTAATNEKLFF. The chain couples TRBV4-3 to TRBJ1-4, with D unresolved. This CDR3 contains 16 residues. Germline V lookup: CDR1 LGHNA, CDR2 YSLEER. Trimming pared 0 bases from V and 0 bases from J, leaving 8 bases between.

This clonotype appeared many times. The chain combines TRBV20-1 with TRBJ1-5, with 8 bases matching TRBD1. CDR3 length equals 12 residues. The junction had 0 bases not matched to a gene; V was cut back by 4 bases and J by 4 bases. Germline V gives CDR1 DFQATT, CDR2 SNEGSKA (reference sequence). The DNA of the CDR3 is TGCAGTGCTAACAGGGGGAATCAGCCCCAGCATTTT. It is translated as CSANRGNQPQHF.

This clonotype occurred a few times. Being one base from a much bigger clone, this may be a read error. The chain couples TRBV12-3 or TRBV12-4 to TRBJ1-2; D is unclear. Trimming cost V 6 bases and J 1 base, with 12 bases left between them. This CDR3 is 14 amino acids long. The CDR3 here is CASSPQNLNYGYTF. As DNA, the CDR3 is TGTGCCAGCAGCCCACAGAACCTTAACTATGGCTACACCTTC.

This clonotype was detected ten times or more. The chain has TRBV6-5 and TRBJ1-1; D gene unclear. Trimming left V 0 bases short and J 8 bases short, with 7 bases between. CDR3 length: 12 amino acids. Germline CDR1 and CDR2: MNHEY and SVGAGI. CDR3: CASSYSIGEAFF. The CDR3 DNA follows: TGTGCCAGCAGTTACTCGATTGGGGAAGCTTTCTTT.